This is a list of T cell receptor beta chains from one sample in a study of CD8 T cells in ankylosing spondylitis. MiXCR was run by TCRdb on the 5' RACE reads, yielding one entry per CDR3 protein. The sample has some 130,000 distinct CDR3 sequences, around 9.7% seen once; the top ten hold 2.5% to 3.5%. Sequencing was carried out using blood, either unsorted or a sorted T cell fraction (not recorded which). The receptors originated from a male donor with ankylosing spondylitis or in good health (not recorded which). Each CDR3 is given with its conserved first and last residue. D genes are given only for firm matches. Part of the rows lack a size; the others show once, few, many or a class for expanded clones.

abundance: few; v_gene: TRBV7-9; d_gene: -; j_gene: TRBJ2-5; CDR3aa: CASSNYRQAQETQYF; CDR3nt: TGTGCCAGCAGCAATTATAGACAGGCTCAAGAGACCCAGTACTTC
abundance: few; v_gene: TRBV7-2; d_gene: TRBD2; j_gene: TRBJ2-1; CDR3aa: CASSGLAEPYNEQFF; CDR3nt: TGTGCCAGCAGCGGACTAGCGGAACCCTACAATGAGCAGTTCTTC
abundance: few; v_gene: TRBV20-1; d_gene: -; j_gene: TRBJ2-7; CDR3aa: CSARGLPGQDWKQYF; CDR3nt: TGCAGTGCTAGAGGCCTACCGGGACAAGACTGGAAGCAGTACTTC
abundance: many; v_gene: TRBV7-2; d_gene: TRBD2; j_gene: TRBJ2-2; CDR3aa: CASSQPGGLENTGELFF; CDR3nt: TGTGCCAGCAGCCAACCGGGGGGACTAGAGAACACCGGGGAGCTGTTTTTT
abundance: many; v_gene: TRBV6-1; d_gene: -; j_gene: TRBJ1-1; CDR3aa: CASRRPGRTEAFF; CDR3nt: TGTGCCAGCAGGAGGCCAGGGCGGACTGAAGCTTTCTTT
abundance: many; v_gene: TRBV6-5; d_gene: -; j_gene: TRBJ2-7; CDR3aa: CASSSLFSGPSYEQYF; CDR3nt: TGTGCCAGCAGTTCCCTTTTCTCGGGACCATCCTACGAGCAGTACTTC
abundance: many; v_gene: TRBV6-1; d_gene: TRBD1; j_gene: TRBJ1-6; CDR3aa: CASSRDRGISPLHF; CDR3nt: TGTGCCAGCAGCCGCGACAGGGGTATTTCACCCCTCCACTTT
abundance: many; v_gene: TRBV4-3; d_gene: -; j_gene: TRBJ1-1; CDR3aa: CASSHAGTLNTEAFF; CDR3nt: TGCGCCAGCAGCCACGCAGGGACACTGAACACTGAAGCTTTCTTT
abundance: many; v_gene: TRBV5-1; d_gene: -; j_gene: TRBJ2-7; CDR3aa: CASSFGRQGGSYEQYF; CDR3nt: TGCGCCAGCAGCTTCGGAAGACAGGGAGGGTCATACGAGCAGTACTTC
abundance: many; v_gene: TRBV29-1; d_gene: TRBD2; j_gene: TRBJ2-5; CDR3aa: CSVDAPGGEGLRETQYF; CDR3nt: TGCAGCGTTGACGCCCCGGGGGGGGAGGGCCTTCGCGAGACCCAGTACTTC
abundance: -; v_gene: TRBV6-2/TRBV6-3; d_gene: -; j_gene: TRBJ2-3; CDR3aa: CASSPTRADTQYF; CDR3nt: TGTGCCAGCAGTCCGACGAGGGCCGATACGCAGTATTTT
abundance: many; v_gene: TRBV11-2; d_gene: TRBD2; j_gene: TRBJ2-3; CDR3aa: CASSLVTLAGVFTTQYF; CDR3nt: TGTGCCAGCAGCTTAGTGACCCTAGCGGGAGTATTCACTACGCAGTATTTT
abundance: few; v_gene: TRBV27; d_gene: TRBD1; j_gene: TRBJ2-7; CDR3aa: CASSLVPANRGPYEQYF; CDR3nt: TGTGCCAGCAGTTTAGTACCGGCCAACAGGGGCCCCTACGAGCAGTACTTC
abundance: many; v_gene: TRBV7-8; d_gene: TRBD2; j_gene: TRBJ2-3; CDR3aa: CASSTRTSSDTQYF; CDR3nt: TGTGCCAGCAGCACAAGGACTAGTTCAGATACGCAGTATTTT
abundance: many; v_gene: TRBV11-2; d_gene: TRBD2; j_gene: TRBJ2-3; CDR3aa: CASSYTRGGGGIDTQYF; CDR3nt: TGTGCCAGCAGCTACACCCGTGGCGGGGGTGGGATCGATACGCAGTATTTT
abundance: many; v_gene: TRBV6-2/TRBV6-3; d_gene: TRBD2; j_gene: TRBJ2-7; CDR3aa: CASSYGLAGDTSYEQYF; CDR3nt: TGTGCCAGCAGTTACGGCCTAGCGGGAGACACTTCCTACGAGCAGTACTTC
abundance: -; v_gene: TRBV3-1; d_gene: TRBD2; j_gene: TRBJ2-7; CDR3aa: CASSQEEREGPYEQYF; CDR3nt: TGTGCCAGCAGCCAAGAAGAGCGGGAGGGCCCCTACGAGCAGTACTTC
abundance: many; v_gene: TRBV12-3/TRBV12-4; d_gene: -; j_gene: TRBJ2-5; CDR3aa: CASSSARETQYF; CDR3nt: TGTGCCAGCAGTTCCGCGAGGGAGACCCAGTACTTC
abundance: many; v_gene: TRBV12-3/TRBV12-4; d_gene: -; j_gene: TRBJ2-1; CDR3aa: CASGESKQFF; CDR3nt: TGTGCCAGCGGAGAGTCTAAGCAGTTCTTC
abundance: many; v_gene: TRBV6-6; d_gene: -; j_gene: TRBJ2-1; CDR3aa: CASFRASYNEQFF; CDR3nt: TGTGCCAGCTTCCGGGCGAGTTACAATGAGCAGTTCTTC
abundance: few; v_gene: TRBV18; d_gene: TRBD2; j_gene: TRBJ2-7; CDR3aa: CASSRGETSVSYEQYF; CDR3nt: TGTGCCAGCTCACGAGGGGAGACTAGCGTCTCCTACGAGCAGTACTTC
abundance: few; v_gene: TRBV28; d_gene: TRBD1; j_gene: TRBJ2-2; CDR3aa: CASRWDRASPTGELFF; CDR3nt: TGTGCCAGCAGATGGGACAGGGCAAGCCCTACCGGGGAGCTGTTTTTT
abundance: -; v_gene: TRBV7-7; d_gene: TRBD2; j_gene: TRBJ2-5; CDR3aa: CASSTVGLAGGETQYF; CDR3nt: TGTGCTAGCAGCACCGTCGGACTAGCGGGAGGGGAGACCCAGTACTTC
abundance: many; v_gene: TRBV6-1; d_gene: -; j_gene: TRBJ1-5; CDR3aa: CASSEEPVHQPQHF; CDR3nt: TGTGCCAGCAGTGAAGAACCCGTCCATCAGCCCCAGCATTTT
abundance: many; v_gene: TRBV10-2; d_gene: -; j_gene: TRBJ1-1; CDR3aa: CASRNAGGDTEAFF; CDR3nt: TGCGCCAGCAGGAACGCGGGGGGGGACACTGAAGCTTTCTTT
abundance: few; v_gene: TRBV9; d_gene: TRBD2; j_gene: TRBJ2-7; CDR3aa: CASSVGPGLAGPYEQYF; CDR3nt: TGTGCCAGCAGCGTAGGACCCGGACTAGCGGGCCCATACGAGCAGTACTTC
abundance: many; v_gene: TRBV3-1; d_gene: TRBD2; j_gene: TRBJ2-1; CDR3aa: CASSQVLALYNEQFF; CDR3nt: TGTGCCAGCAGCCAAGTACTAGCGTTGTACAATGAGCAGTTCTTC
abundance: many; v_gene: TRBV27; d_gene: TRBD2; j_gene: TRBJ2-5; CDR3aa: CASSRTSAQETQYF; CDR3nt: TGTGCCAGCAGCCGAACTAGCGCCCAAGAGACCCAGTACTTC
abundance: many; v_gene: TRBV20-1; d_gene: TRBD2; j_gene: TRBJ2-1; CDR3aa: CSASSRGLAGGLSYNEQFF; CDR3nt: TGCAGTGCTAGTTCGAGGGGACTAGCGGGAGGGCTTTCCTACAATGAGCAGTTCTTC
abundance: -; v_gene: TRBV7-6; d_gene: TRBD2; j_gene: TRBJ2-1; CDR3aa: CASSLDPPLAGVSYNEQFF; CDR3nt: TGTGCCAGCAGCTTAGACCCCCCTCTAGCGGGAGTATCCTACAATGAGCAGTTCTTC
abundance: many; v_gene: TRBV28; d_gene: -; j_gene: TRBJ2-7; CDR3aa: CATIGYYEQYF; CDR3nt: TGTGCCACCATTGGGTACTACGAGCAGTACTTC
abundance: many; v_gene: TRBV29-1; d_gene: TRBD2; j_gene: TRBJ2-3; CDR3aa: CSSSGSFIDTQYF; CDR3nt: TGCAGCAGTAGCGGGAGTTTTATAGATACGCAGTATTTT
abundance: -; v_gene: TRBV28; d_gene: -; j_gene: TRBJ2-7; CDR3aa: CASSHNLRGVYEQYF; CDR3nt: TGTGCCAGCAGTCACAACCTCAGGGGGGTCTACGAGCAGTACTTC
abundance: -; v_gene: TRBV6-1; d_gene: -; j_gene: TRBJ2-5; CDR3aa: CASSDSGLGSYQETQYF; CDR3nt: TGTGCCAGCAGTGATTCTGGACTGGGATCGTACCAAGAGACCCAGTACTTC
abundance: many; v_gene: TRBV15; d_gene: TRBD1; j_gene: TRBJ1-5; CDR3aa: CATSSLGQVNQPQHF; CDR3nt: TGTGCCACCAGCAGTCTCGGACAGGTTAATCAGCCCCAGCATTTT
abundance: many; v_gene: TRBV7-2; d_gene: TRBD2; j_gene: TRBJ2-1; CDR3aa: CASSPGLAGDFGFF; CDR3nt: TGTGCCAGCAGCCCTGGACTAGCGGGAGATTTTGGGTTCTTC
abundance: many; v_gene: TRBV29-1; d_gene: -; j_gene: TRBJ1-1; CDR3aa: CSVEEVGRRTEAFF; CDR3nt: TGCAGCGTTGAAGAGGTGGGTCGTAGGACTGAAGCTTTCTTT
abundance: few; v_gene: TRBV29-1; d_gene: -; j_gene: TRBJ2-2; CDR3aa: CSVEAGKTGTGELFF; CDR3nt: TGCAGCGTTGAAGCGGGGAAAACAGGGACCGGGGAGCTGTTTTTT
abundance: few; v_gene: TRBV15; d_gene: TRBD1; j_gene: TRBJ2-1; CDR3aa: CATSRERQGFNEQFF; CDR3nt: TGTGCCACCAGCAGAGAGAGACAGGGTTTCAATGAGCAGTTCTTC